This T cell receptor (beta chain) appears in the sequencing data of a study of CD8 T cells in Susac syndrome. Study at large: Among the Susac syndrome patients who underwent sequencing, about 6 had clinically active disease, while about 8 of them were in remission. At blood draw, Susac syndrome patients were therapy-naive, on corticosteroids, or on intravenous immunoglobulin alone.

Germline lookup yields CDR1 MNHEY and CDR2 SMNVEV (reference sequence). This CDR3 has 15 residues. V lost 2 bases to trimming and J lost 7 bases; unmatched junction nucleotides: 6. The study sequenced TCR beta in blood CD8+ and CD4+ T cells. Definite or probable Susac syndrome was diagnosed using recently defined diagnostic criteria. Random hexamers were used to reverse transcribe about 0.45 to 1 ug of RNA. One entry per CDR3 protein results from TCRdb running MiXCR on the immunoSEQ multiplex PCR reads. Of around 170,000 distinct CDR3 sequences in the sample, 85% to 95% were seen once. Sequencing input: CD8+ T cells from PBMCs. The sequence was obtained from a human donor with Susac syndrome. The rearrangement joins TRBV27 to TRBJ2-7, with 12 bases that match TRBD1. The CDR3 bases are TGTGCCAGCAGTTTACTGGGACAGGGGGCTGGGGAGCAGTACTTC. Protein sequence: CASSLLGQGAGEQYF.